A selection of T cell receptor beta chains follows, all from one sample in a study of blood T cell repertoires in COVID-19. Some clones are missing from TCRdb's copy, which holds only in-frame ones; the method was immunoSEQ multiplex PCR. This repertoire shows 250,000 to 350,000 clones, just over 85% found once; its top ten account for 10%. Material: PBMCs or T cells enriched from blood (not recorded which). The receptors come from a woman aged 18-29 years who had recovered from COVID-19. Each CDR3 is given with its conserved first and last residue. A D gene is named only where the DNA matches it firmly. Where a row states a size, it is once, few, many or the class of an expanded clone; other rows omit it.

v_call	d_call	clone_size	j_call	cdr3_nt	cdr3_aa
TRBV2	TRBD1	-	TRBJ2-1	TGTGCCAGCAGTGTTGACAGGGGATCCTACAATGAGCAGTTCTTC	CASSVDRGSYNEQFF
TRBV7-2	TRBD2	-	TRBJ2-7	TGTGCCAGCCACGGGACTAGCGGAGCTCCGCACGAGCAGTACTTC	CASHGTSGAPHEQYF
TRBV5-4	TRBD2	-	TRBJ2-1	TGTGCCAGCAGCGTCGTAGCGGGAGGTTCCTACAATGAGCAGTTCTTC	CASSVVAGGSYNEQFF
TRBV2	-	-	TRBJ2-6	TGTGCCAGCAGTGAAAGGGGTCCTGGGGCCAACGTCCTGACTTTC	CASSERGPGANVLTF
TRBV20-1	-	-	TRBJ2-2	TGCAGTGCTAGTCATAACACCGGGGAGCTGTTTTTT	CSASHNTGELFF
TRBV5-4	TRBD1	-	TRBJ1-1	TGTGCCAGCAGAGCGGCAGGGGGCGCATCAATGAACACTGAAGCTTTCTTT	CASRAAGGASMNTEAFF
TRBV5-1	-	-	TRBJ2-5	TGCGCCAGCAGTCGATCGACAGTCCGGGAGACCCAGTACTTC	CASSRSTVRETQYF
TRBV13	-	-	TRBJ2-3	TGTGCCAGCAGCTTAAGGGGGAACGGCACAGATACGCAGTATTTT	CASSLRGNGTDTQYF
TRBV11-2	TRBD2	-	TRBJ2-1	TGTGCCAGCAGCTTAGGAACGACTAGCGGGGGAGACAATGAGCAGTTCTTC	CASSLGTTSGGDNEQFF
TRBV10-1	-	-	TRBJ2-1	TGCGCCAGCAGTGACGAGGGAGGGGGGGGGCTTTCTCCCCAGTTCTTC	CASSDEGGGGLSPQFF
TRBV7-7	TRBD2	-	TRBJ2-7	TGTGCCAGCAGCTTAGCGCGGCTAGCGGGAAATTTGGCATTGATCTACGAGCAGTACTTC	CASSLARLAGNLALIYEQYF
TRBV5-1	TRBD1	-	TRBJ1-1	TGCGCCAGCAGCTTTGACAGGGAGGACACTGAAGCTTTCTTT	CASSFDREDTEAFF
TRBV18	-	once	TRBJ1-1	TGTGCCAGCTCCCGTCGGGACAACCTGGACACTGAAGCTTTCTTT	CASSRRDNLDTEAFF
TRBV30	TRBD1	-	TRBJ1-5	TGTGCCTGGGCGGGATCCGGGACAGGTAGCAATCAGCCCCAGCATTTT	CAWAGSGTGSNQPQHF
TRBV5-1	TRBD1	-	TRBJ1-2	TGCGCCAGCAGCCTCGGACAGGGGCTCAACTATGGCTACACCTTC	CASSLGQGLNYGYTF
TRBV5-5	TRBD1	-	TRBJ2-3	TGTGCCAGCAGCTTGGCTCAATCGCTACAGGGGGCGCGGTATTTT	CASSLAQSLQGARYF